The source of this T cell receptor (beta chain) is a study of blood T cell repertoires in COVID-19. Study details: Acute and convalescent COVID-19 specimens originated in the United States, Italy and Spain. Sources were T cells, B-cell-depleted T cells, or PBMCs; the material itself was cDNA or gDNA.

The data were produced by immunoSEQ multiplex PCR, yet TCRdb's version contains in-frame clones alone and is incomplete. The sample shows approximately 350,000 clones, roughly 90% of them seen only once. There are 15 residues in the CDR3. Unmatched junction bases numbered 7, after V lost 7 bases and J lost 5 bases. Germline CDR1 reads SNHLY; CDR2 reads FYNNEI. Input material: peripheral blood. The sequence came from a woman younger than 45 with COVID-19, enrolled during active disease. The rearrangement uses TRBV2 and TRBJ1-6; 8 bases are a match to TRBD1. The CDR3 coding sequence is TGTGCCAGCAAGACTCAGGGGGCAAATAATTCACCCCTCCACTTT. This sequence encodes CASKTQGANNSPLHF.